This TCR beta chain was documented in a study of cytomegalovirus exposure and HLA in healthy donors. Looked up from germline, CDR1 is SEHNR and CDR2 is FQNEAQ (reference sequence). The CDR3 loop spans 15 amino acids. The V gene end was trimmed by 1 base and the J gene end by 4 bases; junction bases not matched to a gene: 6. The PCR ran on 60 Vbeta and 13 Jbeta primers. Libraries were prepared by immunoSEQ multiplex PCR; TCRdb keeps only in-frame clonotypes and omits some of them. The sample carries 250,000 to 350,000 clones, about 80% recorded once. This sequence originates from a girl aged 2-10 years in good health and CMV-seronegative. This chain links TRBV7-9 with TRBJ1-2; 7 bases match TRBD1. The specimen sequenced was PBMCs. This chain's CDR3 is CASSLGTGWSYGYTF. CDR3 DNA sequence: TGTGCCAGCAGCTTAGGGACAGGTTGGTCCTATGGCTACACCTTC.